What follows is one TCR beta chain and its context. The clone's antigen remains unknown. Base qualities were left out, and no much larger clone turns up one base away. This record comes from a study of identical twins (dated by TCRdb to about 2016). Study-level background: TCR alpha and beta repertoires from monozygotic twins, unrelated adults of various ages and cord blood were deep-sequenced to test whether fetal clonotypes persist. To rule out contamination, replicate twin experiments were performed at different times with different library preparation protocols.

What the work shows at the level of the full study, not this receptor alone: Because the same donors could not be followed over many years, the conclusions depended on cross-sectional statistical analysis. Fewer insertions were carried by abundant cord blood beta clonotypes, a similar but weaker trend appeared in young adult naive repertoires, and no such trend appeared in memory repertoires. In beta out-of-frame sequences, excess twin sharing was weaker, because having fewer shared sequences lowered the signal-to-noise ratio. Invariant T cells such as MAIT and iNKT could partly confound zero-insertion analyses, though diverse VJ usage argued against this for most clonotypes. Compared with coincidental sharing between unrelated individuals, an excess of low generation-probability sequences was observed among out-of-frame TCR alpha sequences shared between twins. In monozygotic twins, recombination models systematically underestimated out-of-frame TCR alpha sharing, but the models matched the sharing seen between unrelated individuals.

The library relied on 5' RACE. The sequencing machine was an Illumina HiSeq 2000. Template switching added a universal primer binding site, and the final cDNA carried a unique molecular identifier that allowed TCR cDNA molecules to be counted accurately. First-strand cDNA for TCR alpha and beta chains was synthesized from specific primers in the conserved constant-segment region. To control for contamination, each cDNA library was double barcoded with a SMART-Mk sample barcode plus Illumina barcodes. TruSeq adapter sequences, together with Illumina sample barcodes, were added in two successive PCR steps. Sequencing of the TCR alpha and beta cDNA libraries was done on the Illumina HiSeq platform using custom primers. The original methods were these. Unique molecular identifiers were extracted from raw reads with MiGEC, and CDR3 positions were determined with MiXCR. Recombination models were inferred per individual with the repgenHMM and IGoR tools using an EM algorithm. Shared clonotype analysis was performed with the tcR package in R, normalizing sharing by the product of cloneset sizes. To study raw recombination free of thymic and clonal selection effects, out-of-frame nonproductive sequences were analyzed. The public reads were quality trimmed at Q25 with fastp and then assembled into clones with MiXCR by TCRdb, keeping productive beta chains. Rows with a matching CDR3 protein are joined into one entry that keeps the most common DNA and genes. The V and J calls and clone size come from TCRdb's table, not from the authors' own analysis. This sample holds 700,000 or so distinct CDR3 sequences; 21% were observed only once. 4% to 5.5% of the sample comes from the top ten.

The CDR1 and CDR2 encoded by the germline V gene are MNHEY and SVGEGT. The CDR3 spans 14 residues, from the cysteine through the phenylalanine. Only the CDR3 portion is preserved as DNA: 42 bases, with reading frame beginning at the first base. Trimming takes 5 bases off V and 6 bases off J; junction bases not matched to a gene: 6. Only healthy Caucasian donors were included. Three pairs of female monozygotic twins, all aged about 18 to 30 years, were included in the twin cohort. Peripheral blood mononuclear cells were used as the source from which RNA for TCR libraries was isolated. The same data also went into a second study, on T cells expressing NK-cell markers. The second paper states: Three sorted T-cell subsets (CD3+CD56+NKG2C+, CD3+CD56+NKG2C- and CD3+CD56-NKG2C+) from under 10 donors had their TCR beta-chain repertoires profiled. Seven of the eight sequenced donors were HCMV-seropositive and one was HCMV-seronegative. In several experiments an anti-gammadeltaTCR antibody was added to restrict sorting to alphabetaTCR-expressing T cells. In several donors, the dominant CD3+CD56+NKG2C+ clonotypes ranked among the top 10 CD8+ clonotypes, making up roughly 1.0-7.5% of CD8+ T cells. Those dominant clonotypes were again the most abundant among CD3+CD56-NKG2C+ cells in a handful of donors, at roughly 25-65%. Whether the expanded NKG2C-expressing T cell clones were specific for HCMV antigens remained unclear. The eight sequenced donors were randomly selected healthy volunteers, three men and five women. HCMV-specific IgG was detected in serum with a commercial ELISA kit to determine HCMV serostatus. For roughly six donors, bulk peripheral blood T-cell repertoires were additionally sequenced from unsorted PBMC. MIGEC was used to demultiplex reads and group reads by UMI, and MiTCR was used to assemble and quantify clonotypes. Only TCR cDNA sequences supported by at least two reads were kept to exclude erroneous sequences. The tcR package was used for downstream repertoire analysis, with clonotypes matched between fractions based on CDR3 nucleotide sequence plus V segment. VDJmatch was used to annotate antigen specificity against VDJdb, with one amino acid substitution in CDR3 allowed.

This sequence originates from a woman in her late teens or twenties in good health. The V gene is TRBV6-2 or TRBV6-3 and the J gene is TRBJ1-5, and 8 junctional nucleotides match TRBD1. The sample was PBMCs. For the CDR3, the sequence is CASSRQGNRQPQHF. The DNA sequence is given as TGTGCCAGCAGTAGACAGGGGAATCGTCAGCCCCAGCATTTT.